Listed here are 10 T cell receptor beta chains from one sample, sequenced in a study of shared clonotypes between healthy human individuals. Using immunoSEQ multiplex PCR, the repertoire was profiled, and TCRdb retains in-frame clones only, with some absent. The table lists approximately 95,000 clones, about 68% of them singletons. What was sequenced was memory CD8+ T cells sorted from blood. Specified subset: CD45RO+ cells pooled with CCR7-negative TemRA cells. All receptors derive from a young man in good health.

This clone has at least ten counts. The chain combines TRBV25-1 with TRBJ2-1; 10 nucleotides agree with TRBD2. CDR3 size: 17 residues. CDR1 is MGHDK, CDR2 SYGVNS, per germline. V lost 0 bases to trimming and J lost 4 bases; unmatched junction nucleotides: 6. CDR3 amino acids: CASSEYNGTSAYNEQFF. The CDR3 bases are TGTGCCAGCAGTGAATACAACGGGACTAGCGCGTACAATGAGCAGTTCTTC.

This chain links TRBV28 with TRBJ1-5; 8 bases fit TRBD1. Germline V gene data show CDR1 as MDHEN and CDR2 as SYDVKM. Germline trimming cut 6 bases from V and 6 bases from J; bases unmatched to any gene: 10. CDR3 length: 15 amino acids. CDR3 coding DNA: TGTGCCAGCAGCAAAGACAGGGGAGGAGGTCAGCCCCAGCATTTT. Translated: CASSKDRGGGQPQHF.

This sequence joins TRBV13 and TRBJ1-3; D may be TRBD1 (6 bases). The CDR3 has 18 amino acids. Germline V gives CDR1 PRHDT, CDR2 FYEKMQ (reference sequence). Trimming took 4 bases from V and 0 from J, leaving 19 bases between them. The CDR3 loop reads CASSSMYRDTGSGNTIYF. CDR3 DNA sequence: TGTGCCAGCAGCTCAATGTACCGGGACACGGGCTCTGGAAACACCATATATTTT. Combining the CDR3 with reference TRBV13 and TRBJ1-3 gives the whole variable domain AAGVIQSPRHLIKEKRETATLKCYPIPRHDTVYWYQQGPGQDPQFLISFYEKMQSDKGSIPDRFSAQQFSDYHSELNMSSLELGDSALYFCASSSMYRDTGSGNTIYFGEGSWLTVV.

This clone was observed many times. This chain uses TRBV10-1 with TRBJ2-2, with D hard to call. V lost 0 bases and J 3 bases, leaving 2 bases between the germline ends. The germline V gene encodes CDR1 WNHNN and CDR2 SYGVQD (reference sequence). This CDR3 is 13 amino acids long. This CDR3 reads CASSESDTGELFF. The CDR3 DNA follows: TGCGCCAGCAGTGAGTCCGACACCGGGGAGCTGTTTTTT.

J is TRBJ2-5 and V is TRBV6-6; TRBD2 is a possible D gene (6 bases). V lost 6 bases, J lost 5 bases, and 13 bases lay in between. The CDR3 runs 13 residues. Germline V gene lookup returns CDR1 MNHNY and CDR2 SVGAGI (reference sequence). Here the CDR3 reads CASSPRGGETQYF. As DNA, the CDR3 is TGTGCCAGCAGCCCAAGGGGAGGCGAGACCCAGTACTTC.

This sequence joins TRBV5-1 and TRBJ2-7; D uncertain. Germline loops: CDR1 SGHRS, CDR2 YFSETQ. The CDR3 is 12 residues long. The V end lost 0 bases, the J end lost 7 bases, and 8 bases lay between the germline ends. Here the CDR3 reads CASSLGAREQYF. The DNA of the CDR3 is TGCGCCAGCAGCTTGGGTGCGAGAGAGCAGTACTTC.

This clone came up a few times. This sequence joins TRBV27 and TRBJ1-1, with D tentatively TRBD1 (5 bases). The CDR3 spans 14 residues. Germline CDR1 is MNHEY and CDR2 is SMNVEV (reference sequence). V was trimmed by 1 base and J by 1 base, leaving 7 bases between them. The CDR3 spells CASSLWGSNTEAFF. The DNA of the CDR3 is TGTGCCAGCAGTTTATGGGGGTCGAACACTGAAGCTTTCTTT.

As to this clone: It may be a read error: a sequence one base away is much more abundant. CDR3 amino acids: CASSSINYEQYF. DNA of the CDR3: TGTGCCAGCAGCTCCATCAACTACGAGCAGTACTTC. The chain combines TRBV6-5 with TRBJ2-7; no clear D gene. The germline V gene has CDR1 MNHEY and CDR2 SVGAGI. This CDR3 contains 12 residues. V was pared by 6 bases and J by 3 bases, with 9 bases between.

The chain has TRBV15 and TRBJ2-4; 7 positions match TRBD1. J lost 0 bases, V lost 0 bases, and 2 bases had no gene match. CDR1 is LNHNV, CDR2 YYDKDF, per germline (reference sequence). The CDR3 has 16 residues. The CDR3 region is CATSRDRDRAKNIQYF. The CDR3 DNA is TGTGCCACCAGCAGAGATCGGGACAGAGCCAAAAACATTCAGTACTTC. The full variable domain, rest sourced from reference TRBV15 and TRBJ2-4, is DAMVIQNPRYQVTQFGKPVTLSCSQTLNHNVMYWYQQKSSQAPKLLFHYYDKDFNNEADTPDNFQSRRPNTSFCFLDIRSPGLGDTAMYLCATSRDRDRAKNIQYFGAGTRLSVL.

The V and J genes are TRBV30 and TRBJ1-5; D not resolved. The CDR3 sequence is 16 residues long. Trimming stripped 1 base from V and 2 bases from J, with 15 bases between. Germline lookup yields CDR1 GTSNPN and CDR2 SVGIG (reference sequence). CDR3 DNA sequence: TGTGCCTGGAGTGCCTCTCGGGCCGGGGGCAATCAGCCCCAGCATTTT. The encoded protein is CAWSASRAGGNQPQHF.